The 32 T cell receptor beta chains given below trace back to one sample, sequenced in a study of T cells in Graves' hyperthyroidism and ophthalmopathy. Template material for amplifying TCR beta CDR3 regions consisted of RNA transcripts. A first-round RT-PCR of the TCR CDR3 used the HTBI primer set. TCRdb reprocessed the multiplex PCR reads with MiXCR, giving one entry per CDR3 protein. Among 300,000 to 450,000 distinct CDR3 sequences listed, roughly 14% were seen once. The sample taken for sequencing was blood. The receptor source for this set is a man in his thirties or forties with Graves' hyperthyroidism that later progressed to Graves' ophthalmopathy.

The table lists this clonotype with a count of one. This chain links TRBV10-3 with TRBJ2-6; unclear D gene. The CDR3 totals 14 residues. Germline CDR1 ENHRY, CDR2 SYGVKD. The V and J ends lost 0 bases and 0 bases respectively, with 0 bases between them. CDR3 DNA sequence: TGTGCCATCAGTGAGTCCTCTGGGGCCAACGTCCTGACTTTC. Amino acid sequence: CAISESSGANVLTF.

In this sample, this clonotype turned up many times. The chain couples TRBV5-5 to TRBJ2-1; no clear D. Germline lookup yields CDR1 SGHKS and CDR2 YYEKEE (reference sequence). This CDR3 spans 12 amino acids. Trimming took off 4 bases at V and 10 bases at J, with 12 bases between the two ends. The CDR3 spells CASSPPRLEQFF. The CDR3 region has the DNA TGTGCCAGCAGCCCCCCGCGCTTGGAGCAGTTCTTC.

This clonotype appeared a few times. This chain connects TRBV11-3 to TRBJ1-3; 7 nucleotides align to TRBD1. The germline V gene encodes CDR1 SGHNT and CDR2 YENEEA. The CDR3 runs to 17 residues. V gave up 3 bases and J gave up 4 bases; unmatched junction bases: 12. As DNA, the CDR3 is TGTGCCAGCAGCTTGGTACAGGGGTCCTTCCCCGGAAACACCATATATTTT. Amino acid sequence: CASSLVQGSFPGNTIYF. The full variable domain, completed using reference TRBV11-3 and TRBJ1-3, is EAGVVQSPRYKIIEKKQPVAFWCNPISGHNTLYWYLQNLGQGPELLIRYENEEAVDDSQLPKDRFSAERLKGVDSTLKIQPAELGDSAVYLCASSLVQGSFPGNTIYFGEGSWLTVV.

The CDR3 sequence: CASSFYQGFGQPQHF. The CDR3 nucleotides are TGTGCCAGCAGCTTTTACCAGGGATTTGGACAGCCCCAGCATTTT. The V call is TRBV5-5, the J call TRBJ1-5, with D perhaps TRBD1 (5 bases). The CDR3 is made up of 15 amino acids. Trimming pared 2 bases from V and 7 bases from J, leaving 16 bases between. Germline loops: CDR1 SGHKS, CDR2 YYEKEE (reference sequence). The full variable domain, in which reference TRBV5-5 and TRBJ1-5 provide the parts outside the CDR3, is DAGVTQSPTHLIKTRGQQVTLRCSPISGHKSVSWYQQVLGQGPQFIFQYYEKEERGRGNFPDRFSARQFPNYSSELNVNALLLGDSALYLCASSFYQGFGQPQHFGDGTRLSIL.

This clonotype was recorded a few times. This rearrangement joins TRBV28 to TRBJ2-5; no firm D call. This CDR3 contains 13 residues. Germline CDR1 reads MDHEN; CDR2 reads SYDVKM. V lost 7 bases to trimming and J lost 1 base, with 10 bases between them. CDR3 protein: CASTRSFQETQYF. The CDR3 bases are TGTGCCAGCACTCGATCCTTCCAAGAGACCCAGTACTTC.

In this sample, this clonotype turned up many times. The chain has TRBV28 and TRBJ1-2; TRBD1 matches at 8 bases. Trimming took 2 bases from V and 6 from J; bases not matched to a gene: 8. Germline V gives CDR1 MDHEN, CDR2 SYDVKM. CDR3 length: 15 amino acids. The CDR3 loop is CASSLVPDRVNGYTF. CDR3 nucleotide sequence: TGTGCCAGCAGTTTAGTGCCGGACAGGGTCAATGGCTACACCTTC.

In this sample, this clonotype turned up many times. The chain employs TRBV7-3 and TRBJ2-2; 10 bases are shared with TRBD2. The J segment lost 3 bases and the V segment lost 5 bases, leaving 3 bases of the junction unmatched. The germline CDR1 and CDR2 sequences are SGHTA and FQGTGA. The CDR3 contains 15 residues. Written as DNA, the CDR3 is TGTGCCAGCAGCCCAAGCGGGGGGGACACCGGGGAGCTGTTTTTT. Its protein product is CASSPSGGDTGELFF.

The table lists this clonotype with many counts. The chain has TRBV28 and TRBJ1-2; D might be TRBD1 (5 bases). Trimming took off 6 bases at V and 6 bases at J, with 17 bases between the two ends. The length of the CDR3 is 14 residues. Looked up from germline, CDR1 is MDHEN and CDR2 is SYDVKM. CDR3 residues: CASRERGRTNGYTF. CDR3 bases: TGTGCCAGCAGAGAGCGGGGCAGGACTAATGGCTACACCTTC.

The chain carries TRBV5-4 and TRBJ1-2, with a tentative D call TRBD1 (6 bases). From germline, CDR1 is SGHNT and CDR2 YYREEE (reference sequence). The V and J ends lost 5 bases and 3 bases respectively, with 14 bases between them. The CDR3 extends over 14 amino acids. CDR3 sequence: CASRFGGGDYGYTF. In DNA form, the CDR3 reads TGTGCCAGCAGATTCGGGGGCGGGGACTATGGCTACACCTTC.

The chain is built from TRBV6-1 and TRBJ2-3; TRBD1 might be the D (6 bases). The V gene lost 6 bases and the J gene lost 1 base, with 11 bases spanning the gap. The CDR3 runs to 14 residues. CDR1 is MNHNS and CDR2 is SASEGT in the germline V gene. CDR3 amino acids: CASRPRQGTDTQYF. CDR3 DNA: TGTGCCAGCAGACCGCGACAGGGCACAGATACGCAGTATTTT.

DNA for the CDR3: TGCGCCAGCAGCGGTGGAGGGGGAGGGGTGAGCGAAGATACGCAGTATTTT. It specifies CASSGGGGGVSEDTQYF. The chain joins TRBV5-1 to TRBJ2-3; tentative D call: TRBD2 (7 bases). The CDR3 spans 17 residues. Germline assignment: CDR1 SGHRS and CDR2 YFSETQ. Trimming left V 4 bases short and J 5 bases short, with 23 bases between. Complete variable domain (other parts from reference TRBV5-1 and TRBJ2-3): KAGVTQTPRYLIKTRGQQVTLSCSPISGHRSVSWYQQTPGQGLQFLFEYFSETQRNKGNFPGRFSGRQFSNSRSEMNVSTLELGDSALYLCASSGGGGGVSEDTQYFGPGTRLTVL.

The rearrangement uses TRBV7-9 and TRBJ2-5; 11 positions match TRBD2. The CDR3 sequence is 16 residues long. Per germline, CDR1 SEHNR and CDR2 FQNEAQ (reference sequence). The V gene end was trimmed by 5 bases and the J gene end by 0 bases; junction bases not matched to a gene: 5. CDR3 loop: CASSTLAGGYQETQYF. The CDR3, as DNA: TGTGCCAGCAGCACTCTAGCGGGGGGTTACCAAGAGACCCAGTACTTC.

The chain uses TRBV30 and TRBJ1-4, with 7 bases identical to TRBD1. This CDR3 has 15 residues. J gave up 7 bases and V 2 bases, and 10 bases lay outside the gene matches. In germline, CDR1 is GTSNPN, CDR2 SVGIG (reference sequence). This chain's CDR3 is CAWSSQGGIGEKLFF. Written as DNA, the CDR3 is TGTGCCTGGAGTTCTCAGGGGGGGATAGGTGAAAAACTGTTTTTT.

The gene calls are TRBV20-1 and TRBJ1-1; D gene ambiguous. Germline-derived CDR1 and CDR2 are DFQATT and SNEGSKA (reference sequence). Trimming took 5 bases from V and 0 from J, leaving 10 bases between them. The length of the CDR3 is 13 residues. CDR3 residues: CSARVQMNTEAFF. CDR3 DNA sequence: TGCAGTGCTCGGGTGCAGATGAACACTGAAGCTTTCTTT.

This clonotype was seen repeatedly, ten times or more. The gene calls are TRBV10-3 and TRBJ2-5; possible D gene TRBD1, 6 bases. The CDR3 is 14 amino acids. Germline lookup yields CDR1 ENHRY and CDR2 SYGVKD. V was cut by 5 bases and J by 1 base, with 11 bases left in between. CDR3 loop: CAISPTGLQETQYF. Here the CDR3 DNA reads TGTGCCATCAGTCCGACAGGCCTCCAAGAGACCCAGTACTTC.

This clonotype showed up many times. The chain recombines TRBV12-3 or TRBV12-4 with TRBJ2-1, with TRBD2 matching over 9 bases. The V and J ends lost 1 base and 4 bases, in that order; junction bases with no gene match: 5. The CDR3 runs 16 residues. CDR3 nucleotide sequence: TGTGCCAGCAGTTTAGACCTGACTAGCGGATACAATGAGCAGTTCTTC. As protein: CASSLDLTSGYNEQFF.

Ten or more counts support this clonotype. The gene calls are TRBV7-9 and TRBJ1-1; no clear D gene. From germline, CDR1 is SEHNR and CDR2 FQNEAQ (reference sequence). This CDR3 contains 14 residues. Trimming removed 6 bases from V and 5 bases from J, with 16 bases in between. The CDR3 DNA is TGTGCCAGCAGTACGGCGGCTCCCGGGACTGAAGCTTTCTTT. As protein: CASSTAAPGTEAFF.

This clonotype was detected ten times or more. The V gene is TRBV6-1, the J gene TRBJ1-5; D might be TRBD1 (6 bases). V dropped 10 bases and J dropped 5 bases, with 21 bases sitting between them. The CDR3 runs 15 residues. Germline loops: CDR1 MNHNS, CDR2 SASEGT. Here the CDR3 reads CATGGLGGPYQPQHF. The CDR3 DNA sequence: TGTGCCACCGGGGGGCTTGGGGGCCCGTATCAGCCCCAGCATTTT.

This clonotype was picked up a small number of times. The rearrangement joins TRBV4-1 to TRBJ2-1; a possible D gene is TRBD2 (5 bases). V was shortened by 1 base and J by 9 bases, with 7 bases between the two germline ends. CDR1 and CDR2 from the germline V gene are MGHRA and YSYEKL. This CDR3 has 12 amino acids. CDR3 nucleotides: TGCGCCAGCAGCCAAGGGAGGCTTGAGCAGTTCTTC. Protein sequence: CASSQGRLEQFF.

This clonotype occurred a few times. The V and J genes are TRBV4-1 and TRBJ2-3, with unresolved D. Trimming pared 1 base from V and 1 base from J, leaving 18 bases between. CDR1 MGHRA and CDR2 YSYEKL come from the germline V gene. The CDR3 contains 18 residues. The CDR3: CASSQGVESLRRTDTQYF. The CDR3 DNA is TGCGCCAGCAGCCAAGGGGTCGAATCGCTGCGGCGCACAGATACGCAGTATTTT.

This clonotype showed up many times. The chain combines TRBV27 with TRBJ1-3, with D maybe TRBD1 (5 bases). Trimming stripped 3 bases from V and 2 bases from J, with 11 bases between. This CDR3 contains 15 residues. From germline, CDR1 is MNHEY and CDR2 SMNVEV (reference sequence). The CDR3 sequence: CASSFGTGPGNTIYF. DNA for the CDR3: TGTGCCAGCAGTTTTGGGACGGGGCCTGGAAACACCATATATTTT.

This clonotype showed up just a few times. The chain uses TRBV19 and TRBJ1-2; no clear D gene. Looked up from germline, CDR1 is LNHDA and CDR2 is SQIVND (reference sequence). The CDR3 totals 13 residues. V lost 6 bases and J lost 4, with 12 bases in between. The CDR3, as DNA: TGTGCCAGTAGCTCACAGAGATTCTATGGCTACACCTTC. Its protein is CASSSQRFYGYTF.

The V gene is TRBV6-2 or TRBV6-3, the J gene TRBJ1-1; weak D call: TRBD1 (5 bases). Trimming took off 0 bases at V and 8 bases at J, with 16 bases between the two ends. The CDR3 has 15 amino acids. In germline, CDR1 is MNHEY, CDR2 SVGEGT. CDR3 region: CASSYSIPGPPEAFF. For the CDR3, the DNA is TGTGCCAGCAGTTACTCGATTCCGGGGCCCCCCGAAGCTTTCTTT.

This clonotype occurred many times. The chain is built from TRBV3-1 and TRBJ2-7, with D perhaps being TRBD1 or TRBD2 (6 bases each). Trimming left V 4 bases short and J 0 bases short, with 13 bases between. Germline V CDR1 and CDR2: LGHDT, YNNKEL (reference sequence). The CDR3 has 15 residues. The CDR3 sequence: CASSPEGGLSYEQYF. DNA for the CDR3: TGTGCCAGCAGCCCTGAGGGGGGTCTCTCCTACGAGCAGTACTTC.

This clonotype was seen repeatedly, ten times or more. The chain is built from TRBV5-1 and TRBJ2-7, with D hard to call. The CDR3 runs 13 residues. Germline lookup yields CDR1 SGHRS and CDR2 YFSETQ. V lost 0 bases, J lost 4 bases, and 8 bases lay in between. The CDR3 here is CASSLGSEYEQYF. CDR3 bases: TGCGCCAGCAGCTTGGGGTCGGAATACGAGCAGTACTTC.

The rearrangement links TRBV6-5 to TRBJ1-2; D remains unclear. V was clipped by 0 bases and J by 4 bases, with 9 bases between them. CDR3 size: 14 residues. Germline CDR1 is MNHEY and CDR2 is SVGAGI. CDR3 amino acids: CASSYSRQVYGYTF. Here the CDR3 DNA reads TGTGCCAGCAGTTACTCGCGGCAGGTCTATGGCTACACCTTC.

The rearrangement uses TRBV3-1 and TRBJ2-7; TRBD1 aligns across 8 bases. Losses at the gene ends were 5 bases for V and 4 bases for J; bases not matched to a gene: 10. Germline V CDR1 and CDR2: LGHDT, YNNKEL (reference sequence). The length of the CDR3 is 15 residues. The CDR3 DNA sequence: TGTGCCAGCAGCTACAGAGGACAGGGTACGTACGAGCAGTACTTC. As protein: CASSYRGQGTYEQYF.

V usage is TRBV5-1 and J usage is TRBJ1-2, with TRBD1 matching over 10 bases. CDR1 is SGHRS, CDR2 YFSETQ, per germline. The J segment lost 5 bases and the V segment lost 7 bases, leaving 17 bases of the junction unmatched. The CDR3 loop spans 17 amino acids. The CDR3 loop reads CASGWREPGQGSYGYTF. CDR3 sequence (DNA): TGCGCCAGCGGCTGGAGGGAGCCGGGACAGGGGAGTTATGGCTACACCTTC.

This clonotype has ten or more counts. The rearrangement uses TRBV27 and TRBJ1-1; TRBD1 might be the D (6 bases). This CDR3 has 15 amino acids. CDR1 and CDR2 (germline): MNHEY, SMNVEV (reference sequence). Trimming cost V 7 bases and J 3 bases, with 18 bases left between them. This CDR3 is CASKDSTGGDTEAFF. In DNA, the CDR3 is TGTGCCAGCAAAGACTCGACAGGTGGGGACACTGAAGCTTTCTTT.

The V gene is TRBV6-1, the J gene TRBJ2-7; D is perhaps TRBD1 (5 bases). Germline loops: CDR1 MNHNS, CDR2 SASEGT. The CDR3 runs 15 residues. The V end lost 6 bases, the J end lost 1 base, and 16 bases lay between the germline ends. CDR3 nucleotide sequence: TGTGCCAGCAGCAAAACAGGCTGGGGTTCCTACGAGCAGTACTTC. Translation gives CASSKTGWGSYEQYF.

This clonotype was seen ten or more times. The rearrangement uses TRBV28 and TRBJ2-1; D unclear. Looked up from germline, CDR1 is MDHEN and CDR2 is SYDVKM. The CDR3 is 11 amino acids. V dropped 6 bases and J dropped 10 bases, with 10 bases sitting between them. The chain's CDR3 is CASRTGGEQFF. The CDR3 bases are TGTGCCAGCAGGACCGGTGGCGAGCAGTTCTTC. Full variable domain (remainder filled in from reference TRBV28 and TRBJ2-1): DVKVTQSSRYLVKRTGEKVFLECVQDMDHENMFWYRQDPGLGLRLIYFSYDVKMKEKGDIPEGYSVSREKKERFSLILESASTNQTSMYLCASRTGGEQFFGPGTRLTVL.

This clonotype has at least ten counts. The chain recombines TRBV5-1 with TRBJ1-2, with D maybe TRBD1 (6 bases). The V gene's germline CDR1 is SGHRS and CDR2 YFSETQ. Trimming stripped 0 bases from V and 4 bases from J, with 19 bases between. The CDR3 totals 17 residues. The CDR3 DNA reads as TGCGCCAGCAGCTTGGCGGGGAACAGGGAAAGTAGCTATGGCTACACCTTC. Its protein product is CASSLAGNRESSYGYTF.